The clone carrying this TCR beta chain was seen once. A much larger clone sits a single nucleotide away, making a read error possible. Unique molecular identifiers tagged individual cDNA molecules. TCRdb passed the 5' RACE reads through MiXCR, listing each CDR3 protein once. The sample holds around 80,000 distinct CDR3 sequences, less than 15% seen once. This sample is part of a study of early T cells in non-severe SARS-CoV-2 infection. Study background: Chains from this unsorted whole-blood bulk RNA could not be paired.

In germline, CDR1 is DFQATT, CDR2 SNEGSKA (reference sequence). The V end was cut by 3 bases, the J end by 0 bases, with 8 bases between. The CDR3 extends over 13 amino acids. The genes are TRBV20-1 and TRBJ1-1; no reliable D call. The sequence was obtained from an adult who was a healthcare worker with PCR-confirmed SARS-CoV-2 infection or an uninfected control (not recorded which). The specimen was whole blood. In DNA, the CDR3 is TGCAGTGCTAGGGATTCAATGAACACTGAAGCTTTCTTT. As protein: CSARDSMNTEAFF.